The 23 T cell receptor beta chains in this list originate from one sample, sequenced in a study of T cells in Graves' hyperthyroidism and ophthalmopathy. Researchers amplified the TCR beta CDR3 regions from RNA transcripts. A set of HTBI primers served as the primers for a first-round RT-PCR of the TCR CDR3. TCRdb processed the multiplex PCR reads anew with MiXCR; each CDR3 protein has one entry. The sample lists around 600,000 distinct CDR3 sequences, 13% to 15% occurring once. Sequenced input: blood. The receptors were gathered from a woman in her 50s with Graves' ophthalmopathy.

This clonotype has ten or more counts. V gene TRBV30 combines with J gene TRBJ2-7, with D possibly being TRBD1 (5 bases). Germline assignment: CDR1 GTSNPN and CDR2 SVGIG (reference sequence). The CDR3 covers 14 residues. The V end lost 4 bases, the J end lost 7 bases, and 20 bases lay between the germline ends. In DNA, the CDR3 is TGTGCCTGGAAGATCTCTAGGGGAATGTTGGAGCAGTACTTC. This encodes CAWKISRGMLEQYF.

Only a few counts were recorded for this clonotype. The chain links TRBV5-1 to TRBJ2-7, with D possibly being TRBD2 (5 bases). This CDR3 contains 15 residues. The germline gives CDR1 SGHRS, CDR2 YFSETQ. Trimming removed 4 bases at V and 2 bases at J, with 16 bases between. Here the CDR3 reads CASSKSGSLAYEQYF. DNA for the CDR3: TGCGCCAGCAGCAAGTCTGGGAGCCTAGCCTACGAGCAGTACTTC.

This clonotype showed up just a few times. The chain uses TRBV7-2 and TRBJ1-2, with a possible D match to TRBD1 (6 bases). CDR3 size: 15 residues. Germline CDR1 is SGHTA and CDR2 is FQGNSA. Trimming stripped 1 base from V and 5 bases from J, with 14 bases between. Here the CDR3 DNA reads TGTGCCAGCAGCTTAGTCGGGGGCCTTGGGTATGGCTACACCTTC. It codes for CASSLVGGLGYGYTF.

This clonotype was detected only a few times. V is TRBV15 and J is TRBJ2-3; 8 nucleotides match TRBD2. The germline gives CDR1 LNHNV, CDR2 YYDKDF (reference sequence). The CDR3 is 15 residues long. J lost 4 bases, V lost 4 bases, and 7 bases had no gene match. This CDR3 reads CATSIQAGASDTQYF. The CDR3 DNA sequence: TGTGCCACCAGCATACAAGCGGGAGCTTCAGATACGCAGTATTTT.

This clonotype was counted between two and nine times. The J gene is TRBJ1-5, the V gene TRBV28, with D tentatively TRBD1 (5 bases). V shed 7 bases and J shed 5 bases, with 18 bases lying between them. This CDR3 comprises 15 residues. The germline gives CDR1 MDHEN, CDR2 SYDVKM. This CDR3 is CASTGAQGRDQPQHF. CDR3 coding DNA: TGTGCCAGCACGGGAGCCCAGGGTCGCGATCAGCCCCAGCATTTT.

This clonotype came up many times. The chain uses TRBV18 and TRBJ2-7; unclear D gene. From germline, CDR1 is KGHSH and CDR2 LQKENI. The CDR3 runs 13 residues. Between the trimmed V and J ends, which lost 2 bases and 5 bases, there was a span of 10 bases. CDR3 in DNA: TGTGCCAGCTCACCAGGGAATAGGGACGAGCAGTACTTC. Residues: CASSPGNRDEQYF.

This clonotype occurred many times. The V call is TRBV28, the J call TRBJ2-7; 13 bases fit TRBD2. The germline gives CDR1 MDHEN, CDR2 SYDVKM. The V gene end was trimmed by 5 bases and the J gene end by 2 bases; junction bases not matched to a gene: 3. CDR3 length: 15 amino acids. The CDR3 region is CASSRTSGSTYEQYF. The CDR3 bases are TGTGCCAGCAGTAGGACTAGCGGGAGTACCTACGAGCAGTACTTC.

CDR3 nucleotides: TGTGCCAGTAGTATCGGCGGGAGCAGCAGCTACGAGCAGTACTTC. Translating it yields CASSIGGSSSYEQYF. The gene calls are TRBV19 and TRBJ2-7, with 7 bases fitting TRBD2. Germline trimming cut 3 bases from V and 3 bases from J; bases unmatched to any gene: 8. Germline CDR1 LNHDA, CDR2 SQIVND (reference sequence). CDR3 length equals 15 residues.

This clonotype was observed many times. The chain has TRBV9 and TRBJ2-3, with TRBD1 as a possible D gene (6 bases). This CDR3 contains 16 residues. The germline V and J ends were trimmed by 0 bases and 3 bases, with 14 bases remaining between them. Germline assignment: CDR1 SGDLS and CDR2 YYNGEE. DNA for the CDR3: TGTGCCAGCAGCGTAGGGGGGCGGCACAGTACAGATACGCAGTATTTT. Its translation is CASSVGGRHSTDTQYF.

This clonotype has just a few counts. V is TRBV11-2 and J is TRBJ2-2, with 12 bases fitting TRBD2. The germline V gene encodes CDR1 SGHAT and CDR2 FQNNGV. The CDR3 extends over 20 amino acids. V lost 3 bases to trimming and J lost 3 bases; unmatched junction nucleotides: 14. The CDR3 DNA reads TGTGCCAGCAGCTTTACATACCCTAGACTAGCGGGAGACCACACCGGGGAGCTGTTTTTT. Amino acids: CASSFTYPRLAGDHTGELFF.

In this sample, this clonotype turned up a few times. V is TRBV6-1 and J is TRBJ2-7; perhaps TRBD2 as D (5 bases). The length of the CDR3 is 14 residues. Trimming left V 5 bases short and J 3 bases short, with 14 bases between. CDR1 and CDR2 from the germline V gene are MNHNS and SASEGT. DNA of the CDR3: TGTGCCAGCAGTCCCCGGGGTAGGGACTACGAGCAGTACTTC. It translates to CASSPRGRDYEQYF.

This clonotype showed up just a few times. V usage is TRBV4-3 and J usage is TRBJ1-4; D is uncertain. The germline V gene encodes CDR1 LGHNA and CDR2 YSLEER. Trimming removed 0 bases at V and 8 bases at J, with 10 bases between. The CDR3 is 14 amino acids. CDR3 amino acids: CASSQDEYGEKLFF. The CDR3 DNA follows: TGCGCCAGCAGCCAAGATGAGTACGGGGAAAAACTGTTTTTT.

This clonotype has a count of ten or more. This rearrangement joins TRBV11-2 to TRBJ2-7; no firm D call. The CDR3 sequence is 12 residues long. V was cut by 4 bases and J by 5 bases, with 9 bases left in between. In germline, CDR1 is SGHAT, CDR2 FQNNGV. The chain's CDR3 is CASSSPDHEQYF. The CDR3 coding sequence is TGTGCCAGCAGCTCTCCCGACCACGAGCAGTACTTC.

Remarks on this clonotype: A much bigger clone sits one base away, suggesting this may be a read error. This rearrangement joins TRBV29-1 to TRBJ2-7; the D gene is possibly TRBD1 (5 bases). V dropped 1 base and J dropped 7 bases, with 20 bases sitting between them. The CDR3 is 15 residues long. Germline assignment: CDR1 SQVTM and CDR2 ANQGSEA. CDR3 coding DNA: TGCAGCGTTGAAGGTTATAGTCAGGGCTCCAATGAGCAGTACTTC. Translating it yields CSVEGYSQGSNEQYF.

In the case of this clonotype: Possible read error: a much larger clone is one base away. The chain couples TRBV3-1 to TRBJ2-7; D perhaps matches TRBD2 (5 bases). This CDR3 is 15 amino acids long. The germline CDR1 and CDR2 sequences are LGHDT and YNNKEL (reference sequence). Trimming stripped 1 base from V and 7 bases from J, with 17 bases between. CDR3 nucleotides: TGTGCCAGCAGCCAAGCCCCCGGCGGGTTTAATGAGCAGTACTTC. It specifies CASSQAPGGFNEQYF.

This clonotype showed up just a few times. The chain links TRBV5-1 to TRBJ2-1; TRBD2 might be the D (6 bases). Trimming removed 0 bases at V and 0 bases at J, with 10 bases between. This CDR3 is built from 16 residues. Germline assignment: CDR1 SGHRS and CDR2 YFSETQ. The CDR3 sequence: CASSLVPGDSYNEQFF. The CDR3 DNA follows: TGCGCCAGCAGCTTGGTGCCGGGGGACTCCTACAATGAGCAGTTCTTC. Full variable domain (missing parts from reference TRBV5-1 and TRBJ2-1): KAGVTQTPRYLIKTRGQQVTLSCSPISGHRSVSWYQQTPGQGLQFLFEYFSETQRNKGNFPGRFSGRQFSNSRSEMNVSTLELGDSALYLCASSLVPGDSYNEQFFGPGTRLTVL.

This clonotype has just a few counts. J is TRBJ2-3 and V is TRBV7-9; 10 bases line up with TRBD2. Germline CDR1 SEHNR, CDR2 FQNEAQ (reference sequence). There are 15 residues in the CDR3. J lost 2 bases, V lost 10 bases, and 9 bases had no gene match. As DNA, the CDR3 is TGTGCCACTCATTCCCTAGCGGGAGACACAGATACGCAGTATTTT. Protein sequence: CATHSLAGDTDTQYF.

The chain uses TRBV18 and TRBJ1-5; D remains unclear. V shed 3 bases and J shed 3 bases, with 12 bases lying between them. CDR1 and CDR2 (germline): KGHSH, LQKENI. The CDR3 is made up of 15 amino acids. The CDR3 reads CASSPRQSHNQPQHF. CDR3 DNA: TGTGCCAGCTCACCCAGGCAAAGTCACAATCAGCCCCAGCATTTT.

As regards this clonotype: A junction end diverges from the germline sequence, so it may reflect a read error. The chain recombines TRBV12-3 or TRBV12-4 with TRBJ2-7; unclear D gene. This CDR3 comprises 13 residues. Here the CDR3 DNA reads TGTGCCAGCACCTACCGCCGCCCATACGAGCGGTACTTC. It specifies CASTYRRPYERYF.

This clonotype turned up a few times. V usage is TRBV6-1 and J usage is TRBJ2-7; D remains unclear. V was pared by 8 bases and J by 4 bases, with 12 bases between. Germline loops: CDR1 MNHNS, CDR2 SASEGT. CDR3 length equals 12 residues. The CDR3 nucleotides are TGTGCCAGCGGGCTGGGCTTTTACGAGCAGTACTTC. Amino acid sequence: CASGLGFYEQYF.

This clonotype has only a few counts. This sequence joins TRBV7-2 and TRBJ2-3; a weak D match, TRBD1 (6 bases). The CDR3 consists of 18 residues. Germline V gives CDR1 SGHTA, CDR2 FQGNSA. V lost 5 bases and J lost 1, with 22 bases in between. In nucleotides, the CDR3 is TGTGCCAGCAGCGAAGACCCACTCAGGGGTTGGGGCACAGATACGCAGTATTTT. It encodes CASSEDPLRGWGTDTQYF. The whole variable domain, remainder taken from reference TRBV7-2 and TRBJ2-3, is GAGVSQSPSNKVTEKGKDVELRCDPISGHTALYWYRQSLGQGLEFLIYFQGNSAPDKSGLPSDRFSAERTGGSVSTLTIQRTQQEDSAVYLCASSEDPLRGWGTDTQYFGPGTRLTVL.

This clonotype was detected many times. V is TRBV12-3 or TRBV12-4 and J is TRBJ1-1; D not resolved. The germline V and J ends were trimmed by 2 bases and 4 bases, with 5 bases remaining between them. CDR3 length: 12 amino acids. The CDR3 region is CASSLHPTEAFF. The CDR3 region has the DNA TGTGCCAGCAGTTTACACCCCACTGAAGCTTTCTTT.

This clonotype was observed at least ten times. This rearrangement joins TRBV11-2 to TRBJ1-4, with D tentatively TRBD1 (6 bases). This CDR3 comprises 14 residues. Germline CDR1 SGHAT, CDR2 FQNNGV. The germline V and J ends were trimmed by 5 bases and 7 bases, with 14 bases remaining between them. CDR3 DNA: TGTGCCAGCAGCCGGGACAACGGGGCTGAAAAACTGTTTTTT. As protein: CASSRDNGAEKLFF.